One and the same sample provided the 27 T cell receptor beta chains below, sequenced in a study of identical twins. From the 5' RACE reads, TCRdb called clonotypes with MiXCR, one entry per CDR3 protein. This sample has about 730,000 distinct CDR3 sequences, with 21% found just once. The same data also went into a second study, on T cells expressing NK-cell markers.

Sequenced input: PBMCs. These receptor sequences come from a woman between 18 and 29 years old in good health.

The table lists this clonotype with a few counts. The V call is TRBV29-1, the J call TRBJ1-2; 8 nucleotides align to TRBD1. The trim removed 8 bases at V and 8 bases at J, leaving 10 bases unmatched. Looked up from germline, CDR1 is SQVTM and CDR2 is ANQGSEA. The length of the CDR3 is 12 residues. The CDR3 loop reads CSPPDRGYGYTF. The CDR3 DNA sequence: TGCAGCCCCCCTGACAGGGGTTACGGCTACACCTTC.

This chain connects TRBV12-3 or TRBV12-4 to TRBJ2-1, with D possibly TRBD1 on 5 matching bases. The CDR3 loop spans 11 amino acids. Trimming shortened V by 6 bases and J by 10 bases, and 10 bases separated the two germline ends. CDR3 sequence reads: CASRYDSEQFF. CDR3 bases: TGTGCCAGCAGGTACGACAGCGAGCAGTTCTTC.

This clonotype turned up a few times. This chain links TRBV6-6 with TRBJ1-1, with 7 bases aligning to TRBD1. The CDR3 is made up of 11 amino acids. With 7 bases clipped from V and 5 bases from J, the junction kept 1 base outside the gene matches. Germline V CDR1 and CDR2: MNHNY, SVGAGI (reference sequence). CDR3 coding DNA: TGTGCCAGCAAGGGGGCGACTGAAGCTTTCTTT. This translates into CASKGATEAFF.

This clonotype occurred a few times. The chain links TRBV12-3 or TRBV12-4 to TRBJ1-5, with D hard to call. The CDR3 consists of 14 residues. The germline V and J ends were trimmed by 3 bases and 2 bases, with 8 bases remaining between them. In DNA form, the CDR3 reads TGTGCCAGCAGTTTTCGGGATGGCAATCAGCCCCAGCATTTT. Protein sequence: CASSFRDGNQPQHF.

The rearrangement joins TRBV9 to TRBJ2-3; no definite D call. This CDR3 spans 13 amino acids. Germline V gives CDR1 SGDLS, CDR2 YYNGEE. Trimming removed 0 bases from V and 3 bases from J, with 5 bases in between. In DNA, the CDR3 is TGTGCCAGCAGCGTAGGTCTGACAGATACGCAGTATTTT. Its translation is CASSVGLTDTQYF.

The V gene is TRBV20-1, the J gene TRBJ2-7; TRBD2 aligns across 7 bases. Germline assignment: CDR1 DFQATT and CDR2 SNEGSKA (reference sequence). CDR3 length equals 15 residues. Trimming took 2 bases from V and 3 from J; bases not matched to a gene: 10. The CDR3: CSARTESSGIYEQYF. The CDR3 region has the DNA TGCAGTGCTAGAACGGAATCGAGCGGGATCTACGAGCAGTACTTC.

This clonotype was counted at least ten times. The chain links TRBV6-4 to TRBJ2-1, with 11 bases lining up with TRBD2. Germline CDR1 is MRHNA and CDR2 is SNTAGT. V shed 6 bases, J shed 9 bases, and the junction held 7 bases outside the gene matches. CDR3 length: 14 residues. The CDR3 loop is CASSISGGASEQFF. The CDR3 bases are TGTGCCAGCAGCATTAGCGGGGGGGCCAGTGAGCAGTTCTTC.

There are a few counts of this clonotype. The chain recombines TRBV12-3 or TRBV12-4 with TRBJ2-1; D call uncertain. This CDR3 spans 12 amino acids. V was clipped by 6 bases and J by 7 bases, with 10 bases between them. CDR3 DNA: TGTGCCAGCAGCCGGCCGTGGAATGAGCAGTTCTTC. It codes for CASSRPWNEQFF.

This rearrangement joins TRBV6-1 to TRBJ2-7; TRBD2 is a possible D gene (6 bases). Trimming cost V 6 bases and J 2 bases, with 17 bases left between them. CDR3 length equals 15 residues. Germline CDR1 is MNHNS and CDR2 is SASEGT. The CDR3 loop is CASSISGTLTYEQYF. The CDR3 DNA reads as TGTGCCAGCAGCATATCCGGGACTCTTACCTACGAGCAGTACTTC.

The rearrangement joins TRBV9 to TRBJ2-4, with 8 bases fitting TRBD1. Trimming cost V 0 bases and J 8 bases; bases outside gene matches: 10. The CDR3 length is 16 residues. In germline, CDR1 is SGDLS, CDR2 YYNGEE. DNA for the CDR3: TGTGCCAGCAGCGTAGGGGCGGGACAGGTTATCGACATTCAGTACTTC. It translates to CASSVGAGQVIDIQYF.

This clonotype has more than one count but fewer than ten. The chain carries TRBV6-5 and TRBJ2-3, with unresolved D. V lost 0 bases to trimming and J lost 5 bases, with 9 bases between them. Germline V gives CDR1 MNHEY, CDR2 SVGAGI. This CDR3 is 14 amino acids long. The CDR3 sequence: CASSYSRLLDTQYF. As DNA, the CDR3 is TGTGCCAGCAGTTACTCTCGCCTCTTAGATACGCAGTATTTT.

This clonotype was counted between two and nine times. The gene calls are TRBV12-3 or TRBV12-4 and TRBJ1-2; no clear D. The CDR3 totals 12 residues. V was cut by 2 bases and J by 6 bases, with 7 bases left in between. The CDR3 DNA reads TGTGCCAGCAGTTTAAACATCAATGGCTACACCTTC. As protein: CASSLNINGYTF.

The chain carries TRBV15 and TRBJ2-7; D possibly corresponds to TRBD2 (5 bases). V was cut by 0 bases and J by 2 bases, with 11 bases left in between. CDR1 LNHNV and CDR2 YYDKDF come from the germline V gene (reference sequence). The CDR3 sequence is 15 residues long. CDR3 DNA sequence: TGTGCCACCAGCAGAGATTACGGGGTTACCTACGAGCAGTACTTC. It codes for CATSRDYGVTYEQYF.

This clonotype was recorded a few times. The chain employs TRBV15 and TRBJ2-6; a possible D gene is TRBD1 (6 bases). The CDR3 runs to 19 residues. V was shortened by 0 bases and J by 0 bases, with 15 bases between the two germline ends. Germline CDR1 reads LNHNV; CDR2 reads YYDKDF (reference sequence). CDR3 in DNA: TGTGCCACCAGCAGAGAGACAGGTTTTTTCAGCTCTGGGGCCAACGTCCTGACTTTC. Its protein is CATSRETGFFSSGANVLTF.

This rearrangement joins TRBV20-1 to TRBJ2-7, with TRBD2 matching 7 bases. The CDR3 runs 13 residues. J gave up 2 bases and V 3 bases, and 4 bases lay outside the gene matches. Looked up from germline, CDR1 is DFQATT and CDR2 is SNEGSKA (reference sequence). In nucleotides, the CDR3 is TGCAGTGCTAGCGCGCTAGCGGCCTACGAGCAGTACTTC. Protein sequence: CSASALAAYEQYF.

This clonotype was seen only a few times. CDR3 coding DNA: TGCGCCAGCAGGCCGGGCGGCGGATTGACAGATACGCAGTATTTT. Its protein product is CASRPGGGLTDTQYF. This sequence joins TRBV5-1 and TRBJ2-3, with unresolved D. With 5 bases removed from V and 3 bases from J, the gap between germline ends came to 16 bases. The CDR3 spans 15 residues. Germline-derived CDR1 and CDR2 are SGHRS and YFSETQ.

CDR3 coding DNA: TGTGCCACCAGTGATTTGCCGGGGGCTAGCGGTGGGAATGAGCAGTTCTTC. The encoded protein is CATSDLPGASGGNEQFF. V and J are TRBV24-1 and TRBJ2-1; TRBD2 is a possible D gene (7 bases). Looked up from germline, CDR1 is KGHDR and CDR2 is SFDVKD. CDR3 length: 17 amino acids. The germline V and J ends were trimmed by 0 bases and 7 bases, with 18 bases remaining between them.

This chain joins TRBV6-5 and TRBJ1-1, with 7 bases fitting TRBD1. In germline, CDR1 is MNHEY, CDR2 SVGAGI. Losses at the gene ends were 2 bases for V and 1 base for J; bases not matched to a gene: 7. This CDR3 region has 16 residues. CDR3 loop: CASSYMNRGGNTEAFF. CDR3 DNA sequence: TGTGCCAGCAGTTACATGAACAGGGGAGGGAACACTGAAGCTTTCTTT.

The table lists this clonotype with a few counts. J is TRBJ2-6 and V is TRBV4-1, with D tentatively TRBD2 (6 bases). This CDR3 comprises 19 residues. Trimming stripped 2 bases from V and 0 bases from J, with 17 bases between. Germline values: CDR1 MGHRA, CDR2 YSYEKL. CDR3 amino acids: CASSQLGLRDPSGANVLTF. In DNA form, the CDR3 reads TGCGCCAGCAGCCAACTGGGACTCCGGGACCCCTCTGGGGCCAACGTCCTGACTTTC.

The chain has TRBV29-1 and TRBJ2-7, with D perhaps TRBD2 (5 bases). Germline assignment: CDR1 SQVTM and CDR2 ANQGSEA. This CDR3 is built from 12 residues. Trimming stripped 5 bases from V and 6 bases from J, with 14 bases between. The DNA for the CDR3 is TGCAGCGTTTACCTAGGAGGATCCGAGCAGTACTTC. It encodes CSVYLGGSEQYF.

This clonotype has ten or more counts. J is TRBJ2-1 and V is TRBV5-6, with D perhaps TRBD2 (7 bases). This CDR3 contains 15 residues. Trimming shortened V by 5 bases and J by 2 bases, and 14 bases separated the two germline ends. Germline V gives CDR1 SGHDT, CDR2 YYEEEE. The CDR3 sequence: CASRSWGGPYNEQFF. CDR3 coding DNA: TGTGCCAGCAGGAGTTGGGGGGGCCCCTACAATGAGCAGTTCTTC.

The CDR3: CATPEGGAKNIQYF. As DNA, the CDR3 is TGTGCCACTCCTGAGGGGGGGGCCAAAAACATTCAGTACTTC. J is TRBJ2-4 and V is TRBV24-1; tentative D call: TRBD2 (7 bases). Germline CDR1 and CDR2: KGHDR and SFDVKD. The V end lost 10 bases, the J end lost 1 base, and 13 bases lay between the germline ends. The length of the CDR3 is 14 residues.

This clonotype was counted ten times or more. The chain recombines TRBV12-5 with TRBJ2-1; the D gene is possibly TRBD2 (5 bases). The CDR3 totals 16 residues. V was shortened by 5 bases and J by 3 bases, with 17 bases between the two germline ends. Germline values: CDR1 LGHNT, CDR2 FRNRAP. The CDR3 protein is CASGLRSSGNYNEQFF. The CDR3 DNA reads TGTGCTAGTGGTCTAAGGTCAAGCGGCAACTACAATGAGCAGTTCTTC.

This clonotype appeared many times. The V gene is TRBV7-2, the J gene TRBJ2-1; D gene ambiguous. The CDR3 is 13 amino acids. Germline V gene lookup returns CDR1 SGHTA and CDR2 FQGNSA. V gave up 3 bases and J gave up 7 bases, with 10 bases separating them. This CDR3 reads CASSFAFSNEQFF. In DNA form, the CDR3 reads TGTGCCAGCAGCTTCGCTTTTTCTAATGAGCAGTTCTTC. Using reference TRBV7-2 and TRBJ2-1 for the parts outside the CDR3, the full variable domain is GAGVSQSPSNKVTEKGKDVELRCDPISGHTALYWYRQSLGQGLEFLIYFQGNSAPDKSGLPSDRFSAERTGGSVSTLTIQRTQQEDSAVYLCASSFAFSNEQFFGPGTRLTVL.

This rearrangement joins TRBV29-1 to TRBJ2-3; tentatively, D is TRBD1 or TRBD2 (5 bases each). Trimming pared 5 bases from V and 0 bases from J, leaving 12 bases between. CDR1 is SQVTM and CDR2 is ANQGSEA in the germline V gene. CDR3 length: 14 residues. CDR3 amino acids: CSVRGVASTDTQYF. The CDR3 region has the DNA TGCAGCGTTAGAGGGGTTGCTAGCACAGATACGCAGTATTTT.

This clonotype was detected once. The chain carries TRBV11-2 and TRBJ2-7; D remains ambiguous. V lost 5 bases and J lost 5, with 16 bases in between. The CDR3 loop spans 14 amino acids. Germline V gene sequence: CDR1 SGHAT, CDR2 FQNNGV. The chain's CDR3 is CASSRLPTVNEQYF. The CDR3 nucleotides are TGTGCCAGCAGCCGACTCCCCACGGTAAACGAGCAGTACTTC.

This clonotype was counted many times. The V gene is TRBV10-3, the J gene TRBJ2-3; D is perhaps TRBD2 (5 bases). The CDR3 contains 15 residues. Germline CDR1 ENHRY, CDR2 SYGVKD. Trimming removed 8 bases at V and 4 bases at J, with 19 bases between. In nucleotides, the CDR3 is TGTGCCATCGATGATGCGGTCCCCGGGGCAGATACGCAGTATTTT. Its translation is CAIDDAVPGADTQYF.